This section outlines one T cell receptor (beta chain) sequence together with its context. Its antigen is currently unknown. V lost 0 bases and J 6 bases, leaving 12 bases between the germline ends. Germline assignment: CDR1 MGHRA and CDR2 YSYEKL. This CDR3 comprises 15 residues. This record comes from a study of T cell responses to AZD1222 COVID-19 vaccine. Study-wide background: Pooled in the analysis were second doses at about 4 or about 12 weeks. Study-wide results and limits: Once two AZD1222 doses were given, Spike-specific TCR breadth and depth went up.

This table comes from immunoSEQ multiplex PCR, and its TCRdb copy is limited to in-frame clones, with some not included. The sample shows around 83,000 clones, roughly 84% of them seen only once. The J gene is TRBJ2-4, the V gene TRBV4-1; D not resolved. Source: peripheral blood, taken on day 0 of AZD1222 vaccination. This receptor was taken from an adult in good health. Written as DNA, the CDR3 is TGCGCCAGCAGCCAAGATCGCACAACGGGAAACATTCAGTACTTC. Amino acid sequence: CASSQDRTTGNIQYF.